The 30 T cell receptor beta chains below were found in one sample sequenced in a study of cytomegalovirus exposure and HLA in healthy donors. A multiplex PCR was run with 60 Vbeta primers and 13 Jbeta primers. Profiled with immunoSEQ multiplex PCR; TCRdb holds only in-frame clones, not every one. The table shows approximately 100,000 clones, with roughly 85% occurring only once. Sequenced material: PBMCs. All receptors come from a woman between 35 and 50 years old in good health and CMV-seronegative.

In DNA, the CDR3 is TGCGCCAGCAGCTTGATTCTTAGCGGGGGCACAGATACGCAGTATTTT. It specifies CASSLILSGGTDTQYF. The rearrangement joins TRBV5-1 to TRBJ2-3; 8 positions match TRBD2. Germline V gene data show CDR1 as SGHRS and CDR2 as YFSETQ. The V and J ends lost 1 base and 1 base, in that order; junction bases with no gene match: 5. This CDR3 has 16 amino acids.

This clone was recorded once. The chain links TRBV4-1 to TRBJ2-1, with 7 bases aligning to TRBD2. The CDR3 sequence is 15 residues long. The germline V gene encodes CDR1 MGHRA and CDR2 YSYEKL. J was trimmed by 7 bases and V by 3 bases; bases with no gene match: 9. This chain's CDR3 is CASSHPPGGVNEQFF. CDR3 nucleotide sequence: TGCGCCAGCAGCCATCCGCCGGGGGGTGTTAATGAGCAGTTCTTC.

CDR3 nucleotides: TGTGCCAGCAGCTTAGAAGCCGCGACTAGCGCCGAGCAGTTCTTC. It yields the protein CASSLEAATSAEQFF. The chain links TRBV11-2 to TRBJ2-1; TRBD2 aligns across 8 bases. J gave up 10 bases and V 0 bases, and 8 bases lay outside the gene matches. This CDR3 spans 15 amino acids. The germline V gene encodes CDR1 SGHAT and CDR2 FQNNGV.

V usage is TRBV15 and J usage is TRBJ2-1; 7 bases are shared with TRBD1. This CDR3 spans 13 amino acids. Germline V gives CDR1 LNHNV, CDR2 YYDKDF (reference sequence). Trimming cost V 0 bases and J 8 bases; bases outside gene matches: 1. CDR3 sequence (DNA): TGTGCCACCAGCAGAGAAGGGGGCGATGAGCAGTTCTTC. Amino acids: CATSREGGDEQFF.

This chain joins TRBV7-2 and TRBJ2-5, with TRBD1 matching over 8 bases. V was clipped by 5 bases and J by 5 bases; unmatched bases: 7. The CDR3 runs to 14 residues. The germline CDR1 and CDR2 sequences are SGHTA and FQGNSA. The CDR3 DNA reads as TGTGCCAGCAGCCACAGGGGGGTTAGGGAGACCCAGTACTTC. Translation: CASSHRGVRETQYF.

The V call is TRBV2, the J call TRBJ2-2, with TRBD2 identical over 9 bases. With V trimmed by 2 bases and J by 4 bases, 5 bases remained unmatched. This CDR3 contains 16 residues. Germline V CDR1 and CDR2: SNHLY, FYNNEI. For the CDR3, the DNA is TGTGCCAGCAGTGAAATGGGACTAGCAGTCACCGGGGAGCTGTTTTTT. Translating gives CASSEMGLAVTGELFF. The full variable domain, with the rest looked up from reference TRBV2 and TRBJ2-2, is EPEVTQTPSHQVTQMGQEVILRCVPISNHLYFYWYRQILGQKVEFLVSFYNNEISEKSEIFDDQFSVERPDGSNFTLKIRSTKLEDSAMYFCASSEMGLAVTGELFFGEGSRLTVL.

This chain uses TRBV27 with TRBJ2-5; TRBD2 is a possible D gene (6 bases). V was clipped by 5 bases and J by 0 bases, with 13 bases between them. The CDR3 contains 15 residues. Germline-derived CDR1 and CDR2 are MNHEY and SMNVEV (reference sequence). In DNA, the CDR3 is TGTGCCAGCAGTCCCAGATGGGACTACCAAGAGACCCAGTACTTC. This codes for CASSPRWDYQETQYF.

The rearrangement uses TRBV6-1 and TRBJ1-5; TRBD1 agrees at 12 bases. The junction had 2 bases not matched to a gene; V was cut back by 6 bases and J by 5 bases. The CDR3 runs to 14 residues. CDR1 is MNHNS and CDR2 is SASEGT in the germline V gene. CDR3 coding DNA: TGTGCCAGCAGGGGGACAGGGGGCGATCAGCCCCAGCATTTT. As protein: CASRGTGGDQPQHF.

The genes are TRBV15 and TRBJ1-2; the match to TRBD1 covers 9 bases. This CDR3 is built from 17 residues. V dropped 0 bases and J dropped 0; count of bases not matched to a gene: 5. From germline, CDR1 is LNHNV and CDR2 YYDKDF (reference sequence). For the CDR3, the DNA is TGTGCCACCAGCAGAGATTATGGGACAGGGCCTAACTATGGCTACACCTTC. Translating it yields CATSRDYGTGPNYGYTF.

The chain joins TRBV28 to TRBJ1-6; D gene unclear. V dropped 4 bases and J dropped 2 bases, with 15 bases sitting between them. This CDR3 is built from 17 residues. Looked up from germline, CDR1 is MDHEN and CDR2 is SYDVKM. The CDR3, as DNA: TGTGCCAGCAGTTCCGCTAGGGAGAGGACCTATAATTCACCCCTCCACTTT. Encoded protein: CASSSARERTYNSPLHF. Using reference TRBV28 and TRBJ1-6 for the parts outside the CDR3, the full variable domain is DVKVTQSSRYLVKRTGEKVFLECVQDMDHENMFWYRQDPGLGLRLIYFSYDVKMKEKGDIPEGYSVSREKKERFSLILESASTNQTSMYLCASSSARERTYNSPLHFGNGTRLTVT.

The chain uses TRBV7-2 and TRBJ2-3, with 10 bases fitting TRBD2. CDR3 size: 16 residues. V lost 3 bases and J lost 6; bases outside the gene matches: 9. Germline V gene data show CDR1 as SGHTA and CDR2 as FQGNSA. CDR3 nucleotides: TGTGCCAGCAGCTTCCGACCGGGACTAGCGTCTGATACGCAGTATTTT. Translating gives CASSFRPGLASDTQYF.

The rearrangement links TRBV5-4 to TRBJ2-4; 11 nucleotides align to TRBD2. With V trimmed by 4 bases and J by 4 bases, 10 bases remained unmatched. The CDR3 sequence is 17 residues long. Germline CDR1 SGHNT, CDR2 YYREEE (reference sequence). The CDR3 DNA reads as TGTGCCAGCAGCCTGACCTTAGCGGGAGGGCTGAAAAACATTCAGTACTTC. It translates to CASSLTLAGGLKNIQYF.

V and J are TRBV10-1 and TRBJ1-4, with 8 bases fitting TRBD1. The germline V gene has CDR1 WNHNN and CDR2 SYGVQD (reference sequence). Germline trimming cut 6 bases from V and 2 bases from J; bases unmatched to any gene: 2. There are 14 residues in the CDR3. The CDR3 sequence is CASSRQGTNEKLFF. Here the CDR3 DNA reads TGCGCCAGCAGCCGACAGGGGACTAATGAAAAACTGTTTTTT.

The gene calls are TRBV6-5 and TRBJ1-1, with D maybe TRBD1 (5 bases). The CDR3 is 14 amino acids. Germline CDR1 reads MNHEY; CDR2 reads SVGAGI. V was cut by 2 bases and J by 0 bases, with 7 bases left in between. The CDR3 loop is CASSYGRVNTEAFF. The CDR3 region has the DNA TGTGCCAGCAGTTACGGCAGGGTGAACACTGAAGCTTTCTTT.

This clone was counted a few times. CDR3: CASSLQGSTYEQYF. The DNA of the CDR3 is TGTGCCAGCAGCCTACAGGGTTCGACCTACGAGCAGTACTTC. This sequence joins TRBV5-4 and TRBJ2-7, with a tentative D call TRBD1 (6 bases). V shed 4 bases and J shed 2 bases, with 13 bases lying between them. In germline, CDR1 is SGHNT, CDR2 YYREEE (reference sequence). The CDR3 extends over 14 amino acids.

V is TRBV19 and J is TRBJ1-5; 7 positions agree with TRBD1. The germline gives CDR1 LNHDA, CDR2 SQIVND (reference sequence). The V and J ends lost 6 bases and 0 bases, in that order; junction bases with no gene match: 8. This CDR3 region has 16 residues. The CDR3 reads CASSLTGAASNQPQHF. The CDR3 DNA sequence: TGTGCCAGTAGCCTCACAGGGGCAGCTAGCAATCAGCCCCAGCATTTT.

The chain recombines TRBV19 with TRBJ1-2; D remains unclear. The CDR3 totals 14 residues. Trimming shortened V by 7 bases and J by 4 bases, and 16 bases separated the two germline ends. Per germline, CDR1 LNHDA and CDR2 SQIVND (reference sequence). CDR3 region: CASILAAVSYGYTF. The CDR3 DNA follows: TGTGCCAGTATCCTAGCGGCGGTATCCTATGGCTACACCTTC.

Notes on this clone: At one of its ends the junction is not consistent with the germline gene, which may arise from a read error. The J gene is TRBJ2-7, the V gene TRBV7-9; possible D gene TRBD2, 5 bases. Germline V gene lookup returns CDR1 SEHNR and CDR2 FQNEAQ (reference sequence). This CDR3 contains 12 residues. CDR3 in DNA: TGTTCCAGCGAGGTGGGAGCCTACGAGCAGTACTTC. Protein sequence: CSSEVGAYEQYF.

The chain carries TRBV27 and TRBJ1-2, with D possibly being TRBD1 (5 bases). Trimming cost V 4 bases and J 8 bases, with 14 bases left between them. Germline loops: CDR1 MNHEY, CDR2 SMNVEV (reference sequence). This CDR3 contains 13 residues. CDR3 sequence reads: CASSSSGIFGYTF. The CDR3 DNA reads TGTGCCAGCAGTTCGTCAGGGATCTTCGGCTACACCTTC.

The J gene is TRBJ1-1, the V gene TRBV5-5; D unclear. This CDR3 region has 13 residues. Per germline, CDR1 SGHKS and CDR2 YYEKEE (reference sequence). V was clipped by 4 bases and J by 1 base, with 8 bases between them. CDR3 in amino acids: CASSRVGNTEAFF. Here the CDR3 DNA reads TGTGCCAGCAGCCGGGTGGGGAACACTGAAGCTTTCTTT.

This sequence joins TRBV28 and TRBJ1-3; D not resolved. The CDR3 is made up of 13 amino acids. Germline V gene sequence: CDR1 MDHEN, CDR2 SYDVKM. Trimming removed 3 bases at V and 8 bases at J, with 11 bases between. DNA for the CDR3: TGTGCCAGCAGTTTCGAGTTCCGGGACACCATATATTTT. Translating gives CASSFEFRDTIYF.

This clone was found a few times. This chain connects TRBV5-8 to TRBJ1-3; TRBD1 might be the D (6 bases). Deletions cut 0 bases from V and 4 bases from J, with 11 bases between. Germline V gene sequence: CDR1 SGHTS, CDR2 YDEGEE. The CDR3 runs to 15 residues. This CDR3 reads CASSLGDTLGNTIYF. DNA for the CDR3: TGTGCCAGCAGCTTGGGGGACACCTTGGGAAACACCATATATTTT. Combining the CDR3 with reference TRBV5-8 and TRBJ1-3 gives the whole variable domain EAGVTQSPTHLIKTRGQQATLRCSPISGHTSVYWYQQALGLGLQFLLWYDEGEERNRGNFPPRFSGRQFPNYSSELNVNALELEDSALYLCASSLGDTLGNTIYFGEGSWLTVV.

This rearrangement joins TRBV18 to TRBJ1-2, with D possibly TRBD1 on 6 matching bases. V lost 5 bases and J lost 0, with 22 bases in between. Germline V gene data show CDR1 as KGHSH and CDR2 as LQKENI. This CDR3 is built from 18 residues. The DNA of the CDR3 is TGTGCCAGCTCATCATCCGGACCGGACAGCGCAGCTAACTATGGCTACACCTTC. It is translated as CASSSSGPDSAANYGYTF.

The J gene is TRBJ2-2, the V gene TRBV19, with D possibly TRBD2 on 6 matching bases. V was clipped by 4 bases and J by 6 bases, with 15 bases between them. Germline V gene lookup returns CDR1 LNHDA and CDR2 SQIVND (reference sequence). The CDR3 is made up of 15 amino acids. The CDR3 spells CASSSRQPGAGELFF. CDR3 in DNA: TGTGCCAGTAGTAGTCGCCAGCCGGGGGCCGGGGAGCTGTTTTTT.

The rearrangement joins TRBV2 to TRBJ2-5; the match to TRBD2 covers 9 bases. CDR3 length: 15 amino acids. Germline CDR1 is SNHLY and CDR2 is FYNNEI. J gave up 1 base and V 2 bases, and 2 bases lay outside the gene matches. This chain's CDR3 is CASSERRGGQETQYF. The CDR3 region has the DNA TGTGCCAGCAGTGAACGGCGGGGGGGCCAAGAGACCCAGTACTTC.

The V and J genes are TRBV7-2 and TRBJ1-2, with a tentative D call TRBD1 (6 bases). The CDR3 contains 14 residues. CDR1 is SGHTA, CDR2 FQGNSA, per germline. Trimming shortened V by 1 base and J by 5 bases, and 11 bases separated the two germline ends. CDR3 nucleotides: TGTGCCAGCAGCTTAGGAGGGGGAGGGTATGGCTACACCTTC. As protein: CASSLGGGGYGYTF.

The chain couples TRBV2 to TRBJ2-5; tentative D call: TRBD2 (5 bases). TRBJ2-7 explains the end of the DNA better; the J call may be wrong. The germline V gene has CDR1 SNHLY and CDR2 FYNNEI. The CDR3 loop spans 13 amino acids. The CDR3 protein is CASHDYLPYEQYF. DNA of the CDR3: TGTGCCAGCCACGACTACCTTCCCTACGAGCAGTACTTC.

With regard to this clone: A junction end diverges from the germline sequence, so it may reflect a read error. The CDR3 spells CSSSLARDTSSFF. The CDR3 bases are TGTTCCAGCAGCTTAGCCCGGGACACGAGTTCCTTCTTC. V and J are TRBV7-9 and TRBJ2-7; D might be TRBD1 (6 bases). The CDR3 contains 13 residues. Germline CDR1 is SEHNR and CDR2 is FQNEAQ (reference sequence).

The CDR3 sequence: CASSLRGGVGQPQHF. In nucleotides, the CDR3 is TGTGCCAGCAGCTTAAGAGGGGGCGTAGGTCAGCCCCAGCATTTT. The gene calls are TRBV13 and TRBJ1-5; 7 nucleotides line up with TRBD1. CDR3 length: 15 amino acids. Germline V gene data show CDR1 as PRHDT and CDR2 as FYEKMQ (reference sequence). Germline trimming cut 2 bases from V and 6 bases from J; bases unmatched to any gene: 7.

This clone was counted between two and nine times. The chain employs TRBV29-1 and TRBJ1-2; a weak D match, TRBD1 (5 bases). V shed 4 bases and J shed 8 bases, with 17 bases lying between them. Germline CDR1 reads SQVTM; CDR2 reads ANQGSEA. The CDR3 covers 13 residues. The CDR3 region is CSVGGDGGLGYTF. The CDR3 DNA reads as TGCAGCGTTGGGGGCGACGGAGGGTTGGGCTACACCTTC.